Listed below are T cell receptor beta chains from one sample, sequenced in a study of neurological immune-mediated disorders. Each CDR3 protein gets one entry after TCRdb re-called the 5' RACE reads with MiXCR. The data contain some 34,000 distinct CDR3 sequences, about 1.4% of them singletons. The specimen was PBMCs. The receptors stem from a woman under 40 with multiple sclerosis. CDR3s leave out the opening cysteine and the closing phenylalanine or tryptophan. The order of the fields is J gene, V gene, D gene, CDR3 protein. A D gene is named only where the DNA matches it firmly.

TRBJ2-5 TRBV12-3/TRBV12-4 TRBD2 DSGTGQETQY
TRBJ2-3 TRBV20-1 TRBD2 SARDPAASGLSRTDTQY
TRBJ1-2 TRBV18 . ASSPGGNNGGYT
TRBJ2-1 TRBV3-1 . ASSQVSIGPSSYNEQF
TRBJ1-6 TRBV7-2 . ASSLTAGNSPLH
TRBJ2-1 TRBV5-8 . ASSLGAGAGYEQF
TRBJ1-1 TRBV29-1 . SVPGGAANTEAF
TRBJ1-3 TRBV12-3/TRBV12-4 TRBD1 ASTDPGQGVNTIY
TRBJ1-5 TRBV7-2 . ASSSPNQPQH
TRBJ2-7 TRBV6-5 . ASSPPGEQY
TRBJ1-5 TRBV24-1 . ATSDAGWLQPQH
TRBJ1-2 TRBV5-6 . ASSLARDNYGYT
TRBJ2-1 TRBV7-3 . ASSLSGVDNEQF
TRBJ2-7 TRBV5-1 TRBD1 ASRTGTGFEQY
TRBJ2-7 TRBV12-3/TRBV12-4 TRBD1 ASSERGTAYEQY
TRBJ2-7 TRBV27 . ASSHLLFGGPYEQY
TRBJ2-3 TRBV20-1 TRBD2 SASRTSGTDTQY
TRBJ2-7 TRBV28 . ASSLTGSYEQY
TRBJ2-7 TRBV12-3/TRBV12-4 . ASSLEGGEQY
TRBJ1-4 TRBV5-1 . ASSSTGHTTATNEKLF
TRBJ2-7 TRBV12-3/TRBV12-4 . ASSTRSYEQY
TRBJ1-2 TRBV20-1 . SATGPGGYT
TRBJ1-2 TRBV12-3/TRBV12-4 . ASSLNPSNYGYT
TRBJ2-7 TRBV20-1 . SARLGREQY
TRBJ2-7 TRBV5-1 . ASSLVVSPYEQY
TRBJ1-2 TRBV3-1 TRBD1 ASSPYGQGVSYT
TRBJ2-5 TRBV11-2 . ASSPRLRRETQY
TRBJ2-6 TRBV25-1 . ASSPPRGGASSSGANVLT
TRBJ1-4 TRBV20-1 TRBD1 SARGQGGEKLF
TRBJ2-7 TRBV20-1 . SAVRSGEQY
TRBJ2-7 TRBV20-1 . SAQSYEQY
TRBJ1-1 TRBV5-1 . ASSRGGGSNTEAF
TRBJ1-2 TRBV12-3/TRBV12-4 . ASSLATTGIGGYT
TRBJ2-3 TRBV6-2/TRBV6-3 . ASSYSGRDTQY
TRBJ1-1 TRBV12-3/TRBV12-4 . ASNLLNTEAF
TRBJ2-7 TRBV5-5 . ASSFLDGTYEQY
TRBJ1-2 TRBV12-3/TRBV12-4 . ATDTSNYGYT
TRBJ2-5 TRBV7-6 TRBD2 ASSSSGALAEETQY
TRBJ1-1 TRBV2 . AGEGRITEAF
TRBJ2-1 TRBV12-3/TRBV12-4 . ASSWYSSYNEQF
TRBJ1-1 TRBV20-1 . SARDRRGSPHTEAF
TRBJ2-5 TRBV20-1 . SPRREETQY
TRBJ2-5 TRBV7-9 TRBD1 ASSPEQGARETQY
TRBJ2-1 TRBV7-9 . ASSLAPIPEQF
TRBJ2-5 TRBV7-2 . ASSLTPKGETQY
TRBJ2-5 TRBV10-3 TRBD2 AIRTSGEETQY
TRBJ2-1 TRBV16 . ASSQGQPNEQF
TRBJ2-2 TRBV12-3/TRBV12-4 . ASRLNGELF
TRBJ2-7 TRBV7-2 . ASGEQSYEQY